These 18 T cell receptor beta chains originate from one sample sequenced in a study of T cells of healthy individuals. TCRdb recomputed calls from the 5' RACE reads with MiXCR, one row per CDR3 protein. This sample carries some 41,000 distinct CDR3 sequences, about 4.2% of them seen once, and the ten largest clones take approximately 8.5%. These receptors were obtained from a human donor in good health.

This clonotype was picked up many times. The gene calls are TRBV28 and TRBJ2-3; 7 nucleotides match TRBD1. The CDR3 loop spans 17 amino acids. V gave up 4 bases and J gave up 2 bases; unmatched junction bases: 12. Germline V gives CDR1 MDHEN, CDR2 SYDVKM. The CDR3 is CASSSPLQRGPTDTQYF. The CDR3 nucleotides read TGTGCCAGCAGTTCCCCCTTGCAGAGGGGGCCCACAGATACGCAGTATTTT.

This clonotype appeared many times. This chain links TRBV30 with TRBJ2-1; possible D gene TRBD2, 5 bases. The germline CDR1 and CDR2 sequences are GTSNPN and SVGIG (reference sequence). The CDR3 is 11 residues long. The V and J ends lost 4 bases and 7 bases respectively, with 8 bases between them. The CDR3 reads CAWNRGNEQFF. The CDR3, as DNA: TGTGCCTGGAACCGGGGTAATGAGCAGTTCTTC.

This clonotype was observed at least ten times. The chain employs TRBV6-2 or TRBV6-3 and TRBJ1-5; the match to TRBD1 covers 9 bases. Germline CDR1 and CDR2: MNHEY and SVGEGT. The J segment lost 9 bases and the V segment lost 6 bases, leaving 12 bases of the junction unmatched. The CDR3 covers 15 residues. The CDR3, as DNA: TGTGCCAGCAGGACCTCGGGACAGGGTTTTCGGCCCCAGCATTTT. Translated: CASRTSGQGFRPQHF.

This clonotype was counted many times. The chain combines TRBV6-1 with TRBJ2-7; 9 bases line up with TRBD1. CDR1 and CDR2 from the germline V gene are MNHNS and SASEGT. CDR3 length: 15 amino acids. V shed 3 bases and J 3 bases; nucleotides not matched to a gene: 6. DNA for the CDR3: TGTGCCAGCAGTGAGTCGGAGACAGGGGGCTACGAGCAGTACTTC. Translated, it gives CASSESETGGYEQYF.

The chain couples TRBV20-1 to TRBJ2-3; 9 bases align to TRBD2. After removal of 3 bases from V and 3 bases from J, the junction contained 13 bases not matched to a gene. The CDR3 spans 17 residues. Germline CDR1 and CDR2: DFQATT and SNEGSKA (reference sequence). This CDR3 is CSARDPSGRGGTDTQYF. In nucleotides, the CDR3 is TGCAGTGCTAGGGATCCTTCGGGGCGGGGGGGAACAGATACGCAGTATTTT.

The sample holds many counts of this clonotype. One end of the junction does not line up with germline, which may come from a read error. The J gene is TRBJ2-3, the V gene TRBV5-6; TRBD1 matches 7 bases. This CDR3 contains 16 residues. Per germline, CDR1 SGHDT and CDR2 YYEEEE. CDR3 loop: CASSFGPGQSTYTQYF. Here the CDR3 DNA reads TGTGCCAGCAGCTTTGGCCCGGGACAGAGCACATATACGCAGTATTTT. The full variable domain, rest sourced from reference TRBV5-6 and TRBJ2-3, is DAGVTQSPTHLIKTRGQQVTLRCSPKSGHDTVSWYQQALGQGPQFIFQYYEEEERQRGNFPDRFSGHQFPNYSSELNVNALLLGDSALYLCASSFGPGQSTYTQYFGPGTRLTVL.

This clonotype was recorded a few times. The V and J genes are TRBV11-2 and TRBJ1-6; no clear D gene. The CDR3 length is 15 residues. Per germline, CDR1 SGHAT and CDR2 FQNNGV. V was cut by 5 bases and J by 6 bases, with 14 bases left in between. The CDR3 region has the DNA TGTGCCAGCAGCCTTAGACGGGAGCGTAATTCACCCCTCCACTTT. Translation: CASSLRRERNSPLHF.

This clonotype was observed at least ten times. V usage is TRBV7-4 and J usage is TRBJ2-3; 13 nucleotides match TRBD2. CDR3 size: 18 residues. Germline V CDR1 and CDR2: SGHVT, SQSDAQ. V dropped 5 bases and J dropped 6; count of bases not matched to a gene: 14. The chain's CDR3 is CASSLRLAGGHPQDTQYF. CDR3 DNA sequence: TGTGCCAGCAGCCTAAGACTAGCGGGGGGCCACCCACAGGATACGCAGTATTTT. The whole variable domain, remainder taken from reference TRBV7-4 and TRBJ2-3, is GAGVSQSPRYKVAKRGRDVALRCDSISGHVTLYWYRQTLGQGSEVLTYSQSDAQRDKSGRPSGRFSAERPERSVSTLKIQRTEQGDSAVYLCASSLRLAGGHPQDTQYFGPGTRLTVL.

The chain links TRBV7-9 to TRBJ2-5, with 9 bases that match TRBD2. Germline V gene data show CDR1 as SEHNR and CDR2 as FQNEAQ (reference sequence). The CDR3 has 15 amino acids. V lost 5 bases and J lost 5; bases outside the gene matches: 9. The CDR3, as DNA: TGTGCCAGCAGCCCACCCTTGCGGGAGGGGGAGACCCAGTACTTC. This encodes CASSPPLREGETQYF.

This clonotype was seen more than once but under ten times. The chain recombines TRBV5-1 with TRBJ1-1; maybe TRBD1 (5 bases). This CDR3 contains 15 residues. Germline CDR1 and CDR2: SGHRS and YFSETQ. Trimming cost V 0 bases and J 3 bases, with 12 bases left between them. The CDR3 loop reads CASSLAPGPDTEAFF. The CDR3 DNA sequence: TGCGCCAGCAGCTTGGCCCCAGGGCCGGACACTGAAGCTTTCTTT. Together with reference TRBV5-1 and TRBJ1-1, the CDR3 gives the full variable domain: KAGVTQTPRYLIKTRGQQVTLSCSPISGHRSVSWYQQTPGQGLQFLFEYFSETQRNKGNFPGRFSGRQFSNSRSEMNVSTLELGDSALYLCASSLAPGPDTEAFFGQGTRLTVV.

In this sample, this clonotype turned up many times. The rearrangement uses TRBV7-3 and TRBJ2-3, with 9 bases matching TRBD1. The V segment lost 5 bases and the J segment 4 bases; nucleotides outside the gene matches: 7. CDR3 length: 15 amino acids. Germline V lookup: CDR1 SGHTA, CDR2 FQGTGA. CDR3 DNA: TGTGCCAGCAGCCTGACAGGGGGAGAGGCAGATACGCAGTATTTT. Protein sequence: CASSLTGGEADTQYF.

This clonotype rates as medium-sized. The chain uses TRBV6-2 or TRBV6-3 and TRBJ2-6; D is possibly TRBD2 (5 bases). CDR1 is MNHEY and CDR2 is SVGEGT in the germline V gene. The CDR3 extends over 15 amino acids. Trimming took off 2 bases at V and 0 bases at J, with 5 bases between the two ends. The CDR3 loop is CASSYRDSGANVLTF. CDR3 in DNA: TGTGCCAGCAGTTACCGGGACTCTGGGGCCAACGTCCTGACTTTC.

This clonotype came up a few times. V gene TRBV7-8 combines with J gene TRBJ2-2; D uncertain. Germline V CDR1 and CDR2: SGHVS, FQNEAQ. V lost 4 bases and J lost 2, with 11 bases in between. This CDR3 spans 15 amino acids. The CDR3 DNA reads TGTGCCAGCAGCTCCCTGGGTGTTAACACCGGGGAGCTGTTTTTT. Translation: CASSSLGVNTGELFF.

This clonotype was counted ten times or more. The chain uses TRBV6-5 and TRBJ1-1; D perhaps matches TRBD1 (5 bases). The CDR3 runs 14 residues. The germline gives CDR1 MNHEY, CDR2 SVGAGI. Deletions cut 6 bases from V and 3 bases from J, with 14 bases between. The CDR3 sequence: CASRLRARDTEAFF. CDR3 DNA sequence: TGTGCCAGCAGACTACGAGCCAGGGACACTGAAGCTTTCTTT.

This rearrangement joins TRBV18 to TRBJ1-4; 9 bases are shared with TRBD1. The CDR3 is 15 amino acids. Germline V gives CDR1 KGHSH, CDR2 LQKENI. V was pared by 4 bases and J by 7 bases, with 7 bases of the junction left unmatched. This CDR3 reads CASSQGQGSGEKLFF. The CDR3, as DNA: TGTGCCAGCTCACAAGGACAGGGGTCCGGTGAAAAACTGTTTTTT.

This clonotype was recorded at least ten times. V gene TRBV20-1 combines with J gene TRBJ2-1; 8 bases are shared with TRBD2. CDR1 and CDR2 from the germline V gene are DFQATT and SNEGSKA (reference sequence). CDR3 length equals 16 residues. After removal of 0 bases from V and 5 bases from J, the junction contained 9 bases not matched to a gene. The CDR3 nucleotides read TGCAGTGCTAGAGATTTGGCGGGAGGCGCCGACAATGAGCAGTTCTTC. As protein: CSARDLAGGADNEQFF.

This clonotype has at least ten counts. The chain links TRBV12-3 or TRBV12-4 to TRBJ2-1; TRBD2 matches 7 bases. V lost 4 bases to trimming and J lost 2 bases; unmatched junction nucleotides: 8. This CDR3 is 16 amino acids long. As DNA, the CDR3 is TGTGCCAGCAGTTCAAGGGAGGGCGGCGCCTACAATGAGCAGTTCTTC. Translation: CASSSREGGAYNEQFF.

This clonotype was seen repeatedly, ten times or more. The chain is built from TRBV5-6 and TRBJ2-3, with 10 bases aligning to TRBD2. The CDR3 loop spans 16 amino acids. CDR1 and CDR2 from the germline V gene are SGHDT and YYEEEE. The V gene end was trimmed by 2 bases and the J gene end by 3 bases; junction bases not matched to a gene: 6. This CDR3 is CASSFLAGAVTDTQYF. CDR3 nucleotide sequence: TGTGCCAGCAGCTTCCTAGCGGGAGCAGTGACAGATACGCAGTATTTT.